One T cell receptor beta chain is described in this entry. Its target is unknown. This sample was taken from a study of blood T cells in healthy people across ages. Study-level results: Not knowing donor CMV status may have confounded expanded clonotype changes. Unsorted PBMC material precluded a definitive naive versus antigen-experienced comparison. Long-lived and aged donors differed, with more naive CD4+ cells and higher diversity in the long-lived.

Using a J-beta primer mix together with a sample-barcoded 5' primer, a second PCR was run for about 6 to 12 cycles. Each cDNA molecule was tagged by a template-switch adaptor that had 12 random nucleotides. TCRdb re-called the 5' RACE reads with MiXCR, one entry per CDR3 protein. The table lists around 1,100,000 distinct CDR3 sequences, 35% to 40% of them singletons. The V and J ends lost 2 bases and 7 bases, in that order; junction bases with no gene match: 7. Germline V gene data show CDR1 as DFQATT and CDR2 as SNEGSKA (reference sequence). This CDR3 contains 14 residues. Sequencing was carried out using blood. The TCR sequence derives from a man between 18 and 35 years old in good health. V and J are TRBV20-1 and TRBJ2-2, with 7 bases aligning to TRBD1. This CDR3 is CSARLQGKDGELFF. The CDR3 coding sequence is TGCAGTGCTAGACTACAGGGGAAGGACGGGGAGCTGTTTTTT.